This T cell receptor (beta chain) was profiled in a study of blood T cell repertoires in COVID-19. Study at large: Acute and convalescent COVID-19 samples came from the United States, Italy and Spain. PBMCs, B-cell-depleted T cells, or T cells provided the cDNA or gDNA that made up the material.

Data came from immunoSEQ multiplex PCR; TCRdb stores just in-frame clones and leaves some out. The sample contains some 31,000 clones, around nine tenths of which appear only once. The V gene end was trimmed by 3 bases and the J gene end by 0 bases; junction bases not matched to a gene: 10. This CDR3 contains 19 residues. Germline CDR1 SGHTS, CDR2 YDEGEE. The rearrangement links TRBV5-8 to TRBJ2-6; 9 bases are shared with TRBD2. The sequenced sample was peripheral blood. This receptor was taken from a human donor with active COVID-19. The donor label of this sample is uncertain. CDR3 loop: CASSWTIAGAISGANVLTF. The CDR3 region has the DNA TGTGCCAGCAGCTGGACCATAGCGGGGGCCATCTCTGGGGCCAACGTCCTGACTTTC. The full variable domain, completed using reference TRBV5-8 and TRBJ2-6, is EAGVTQSPTHLIKTRGQQATLRCSPISGHTSVYWYQQALGLGLQFLLWYDEGEERNRGNFPPRFSGRQFPNYSSELNVNALELEDSALYLCASSWTIAGAISGANVLTFGAGSRLTVL.